Listed here are 5 T cell receptor beta chains from one sample, sequenced in a study of CD8 T cells in Susac syndrome. The RNA, about 0.45 to 1 ug, was put through reverse transcription using random hexamers. Using its own MiXCR run on the immunoSEQ multiplex PCR reads, TCRdb lists one record per CDR3 protein. Of about 200,000 distinct CDR3 sequences detected, approximately 93% appear once; the ten largest clones hold around 0.1%. What was sequenced was CD4+ T cells from PBMCs. These receptors were obtained from a human donor in good health.

The J gene is TRBJ2-3, the V gene TRBV5-6; possibly TRBD2 for D (5 bases). Trimming took 4 bases from V and 0 from J, leaving 15 bases between them. CDR1 is SGHDT and CDR2 is YYEEEE in the germline V gene. This CDR3 contains 16 residues. CDR3 amino acids: CASSLLRTASTDTQYF. DNA of the CDR3: TGTGCCAGCAGCCTACTCAGGACTGCTAGCACAGATACGCAGTATTTT.

The chain employs TRBV12-3 or TRBV12-4 and TRBJ2-5, with 9 positions matching TRBD1. The CDR3 has 14 residues. V shed 5 bases and J 6 bases; nucleotides not matched to a gene: 7. CDR3 coding DNA: TGTGCCAGCAGTCCCGGGACAGGGAGAAAGACCCAGTACTTC. Translation: CASSPGTGRKTQYF.

This clonotype was observed a single time. The chain uses TRBV4-1 and TRBJ2-1; 9 bases line up with TRBD1. Germline loops: CDR1 MGHRA, CDR2 YSYEKL. CDR3 length equals 15 residues. J lost 8 bases, V lost 1 base, and 6 bases had no gene match. The CDR3 DNA follows: TGCGCCAGCAGCCAAGTCTTTACAGGGGGCGATGAGCAGTTCTTC. Protein: CASSQVFTGGDEQFF.

The rearrangement uses TRBV20-1 and TRBJ1-2, with a possible D match to TRBD1 (6 bases). V lost 5 bases to trimming and J lost 5 bases, with 18 bases between them. Germline V gene lookup returns CDR1 DFQATT and CDR2 SNEGSKA (reference sequence). The CDR3 sequence is 14 residues long. DNA for the CDR3: TGCAGTGCTCTCGAGGAACAGGGCGGTTATGGCTACACCTTC. Translation gives CSALEEQGGYGYTF.

This clonotype was seen only a few times. J is TRBJ1-2 and V is TRBV5-1, with 9 positions matching TRBD1. V shed 7 bases, J shed 2 bases, and the junction held 9 bases outside the gene matches. The germline V gene has CDR1 SGHRS and CDR2 YFSETQ. The CDR3 is 15 amino acids. CDR3 sequence (DNA): TGCGCCAGCCGAAGTGGGGACAGGGCAAACTATGGCTACACCTTC. Its protein is CASRSGDRANYGYTF.